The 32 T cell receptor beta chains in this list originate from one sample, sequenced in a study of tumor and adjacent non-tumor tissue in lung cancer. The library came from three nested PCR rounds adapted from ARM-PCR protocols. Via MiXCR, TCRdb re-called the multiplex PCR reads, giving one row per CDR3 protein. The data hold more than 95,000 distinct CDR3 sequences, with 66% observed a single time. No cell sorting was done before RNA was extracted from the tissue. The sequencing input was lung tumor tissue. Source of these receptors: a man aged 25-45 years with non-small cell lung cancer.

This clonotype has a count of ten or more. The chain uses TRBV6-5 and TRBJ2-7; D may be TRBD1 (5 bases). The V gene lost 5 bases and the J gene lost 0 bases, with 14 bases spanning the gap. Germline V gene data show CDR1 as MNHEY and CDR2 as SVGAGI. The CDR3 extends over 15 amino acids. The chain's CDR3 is CASSRTRHSSYEQYF. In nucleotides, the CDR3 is TGTGCCAGCAGTCGGACACGCCATAGCTCCTACGAGCAGTACTTC.

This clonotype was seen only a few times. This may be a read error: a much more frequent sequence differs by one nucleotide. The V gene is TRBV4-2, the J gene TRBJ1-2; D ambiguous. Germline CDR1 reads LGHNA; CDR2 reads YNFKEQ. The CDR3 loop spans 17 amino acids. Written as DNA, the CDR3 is TGTGTCAGCAGCCAAGATTTGGGCAGCCGGTCTATGGGGGGCTACACCTTC. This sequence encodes CVSSQDLGSRSMGGYTF.

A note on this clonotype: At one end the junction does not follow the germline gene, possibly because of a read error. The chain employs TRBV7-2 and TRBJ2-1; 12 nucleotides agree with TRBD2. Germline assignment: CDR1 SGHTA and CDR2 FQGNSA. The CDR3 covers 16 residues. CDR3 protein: CASSDRTSGVRKEQLF. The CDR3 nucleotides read TGTGCCAGCAGCGATAGGACTAGCGGGGTCAGAAAAGAGCAGTTGTTC.

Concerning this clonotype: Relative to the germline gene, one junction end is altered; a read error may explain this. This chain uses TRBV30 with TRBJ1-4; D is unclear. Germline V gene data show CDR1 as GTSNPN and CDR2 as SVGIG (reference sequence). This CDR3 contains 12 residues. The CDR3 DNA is TGTGCCTGGAGTGGAAATAATGAAAAACTGTATTTT. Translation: CAWSGNNEKLYF.

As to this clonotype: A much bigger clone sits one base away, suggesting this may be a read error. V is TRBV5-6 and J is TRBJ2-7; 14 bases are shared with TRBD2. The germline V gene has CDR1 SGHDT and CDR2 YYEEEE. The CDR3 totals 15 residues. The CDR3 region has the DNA TGTGCCAGCAGCTGGGGACTAGCGGGAGCCTACGGGCAGTACTTC. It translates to CASSWGLAGAYGQYF. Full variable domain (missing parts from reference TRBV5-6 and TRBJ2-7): DAGVTQSPTHLIKTRGQQVTLRCSPKSGHDTVSWYQQALGQGPQFIFQYYEEEERQRGNFPDRFSGHQFPNYSSELNVNALLLGDSALYLCASSWGLAGAYGQYFGPGTRLTVT.

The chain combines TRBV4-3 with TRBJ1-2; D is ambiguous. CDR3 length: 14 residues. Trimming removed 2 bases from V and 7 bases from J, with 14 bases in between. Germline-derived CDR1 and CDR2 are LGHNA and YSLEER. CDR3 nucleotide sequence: TGCGCCAGCAGCCAATATTCCGTCAGGCTTGGCTACACCTTC. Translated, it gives CASSQYSVRLGYTF.

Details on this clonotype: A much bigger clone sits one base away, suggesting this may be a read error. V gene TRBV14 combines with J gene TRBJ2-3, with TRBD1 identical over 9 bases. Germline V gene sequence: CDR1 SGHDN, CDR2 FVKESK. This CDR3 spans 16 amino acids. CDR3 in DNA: TGTGCCAGCAGCCAACGGGACAGGGCCCGAGGAGATACGCGGTATTTT. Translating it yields CASSQRDRARGDTRYF.

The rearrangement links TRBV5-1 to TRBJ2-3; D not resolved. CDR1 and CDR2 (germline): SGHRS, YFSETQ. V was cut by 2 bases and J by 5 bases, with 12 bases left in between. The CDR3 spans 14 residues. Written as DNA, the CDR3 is TGCGCCAGCAGCTTAGGACGTCTAATAGATACGCAGTATTTT. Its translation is CASSLGRLIDTQYF.

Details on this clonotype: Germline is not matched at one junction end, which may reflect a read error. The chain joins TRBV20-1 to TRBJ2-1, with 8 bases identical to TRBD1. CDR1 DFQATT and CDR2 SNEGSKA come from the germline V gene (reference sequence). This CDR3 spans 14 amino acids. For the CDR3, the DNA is TGCAGTACTAGACAACCAGGGGGCTACAATGAGCAGTTATTC. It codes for CSTRQPGGYNEQLF.

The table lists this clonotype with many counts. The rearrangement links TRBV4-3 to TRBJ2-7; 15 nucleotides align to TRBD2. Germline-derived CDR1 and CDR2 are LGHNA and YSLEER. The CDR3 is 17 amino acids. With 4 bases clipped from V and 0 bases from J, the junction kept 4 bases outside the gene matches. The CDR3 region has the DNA TGCGCCAGCAGCCTCGGGACTAGCGGGGGGTCCTCCTACGAGCAGTACTTC. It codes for CASSLGTSGGSSYEQYF.

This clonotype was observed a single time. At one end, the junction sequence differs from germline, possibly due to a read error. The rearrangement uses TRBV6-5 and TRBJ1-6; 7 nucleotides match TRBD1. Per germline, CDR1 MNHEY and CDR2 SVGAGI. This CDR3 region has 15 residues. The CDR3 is CASSYSGGSNSPPLF. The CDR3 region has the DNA TGTGCCAGCAGTTACTCAGGGGGCTCGAATTCACCCCCCCTCTTT.

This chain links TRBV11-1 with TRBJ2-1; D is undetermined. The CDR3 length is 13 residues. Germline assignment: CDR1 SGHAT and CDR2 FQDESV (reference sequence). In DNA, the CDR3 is TGTGGCAGTAGCTTATTGGCTTACAATGAGCAGTTCTTC. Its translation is CGSSLLAYNEQFF.

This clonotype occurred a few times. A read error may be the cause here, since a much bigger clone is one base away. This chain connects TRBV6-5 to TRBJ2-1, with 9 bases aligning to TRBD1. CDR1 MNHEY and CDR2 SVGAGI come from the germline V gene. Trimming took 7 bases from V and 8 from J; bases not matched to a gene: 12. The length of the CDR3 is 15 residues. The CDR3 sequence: CASNTGGAGVDEQFF. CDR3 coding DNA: TGTGCCAGCAATACAGGGGGCGCGGGGGTAGATGAGCAGTTCTTC.

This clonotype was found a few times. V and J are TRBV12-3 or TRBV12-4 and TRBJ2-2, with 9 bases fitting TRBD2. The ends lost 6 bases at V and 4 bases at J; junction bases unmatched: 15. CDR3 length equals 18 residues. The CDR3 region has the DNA TGTGCCAGCAGCAGCCGAGCCTTAGCGGGAGAGGGCACCGGGGAGCTGTTTTTT. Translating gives CASSSRALAGEGTGELFF.

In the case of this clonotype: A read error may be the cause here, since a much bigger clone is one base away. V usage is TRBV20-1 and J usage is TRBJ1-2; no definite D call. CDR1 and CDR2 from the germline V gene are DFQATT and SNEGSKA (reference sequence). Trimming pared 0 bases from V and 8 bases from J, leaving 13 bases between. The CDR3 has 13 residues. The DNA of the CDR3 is TGCAGTGCTAGAGATACGGGCGGCAGAGGCTACACCTTC. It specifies CSARDTGGRGYTF.

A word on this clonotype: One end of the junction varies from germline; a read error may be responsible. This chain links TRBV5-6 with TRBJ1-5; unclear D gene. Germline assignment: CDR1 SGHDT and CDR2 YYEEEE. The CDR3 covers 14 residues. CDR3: CASSSLGDNEPRHF. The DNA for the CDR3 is TGTGCCAGTAGCTCCTTGGGAGACAATGAGCCCCGGCATTTT.

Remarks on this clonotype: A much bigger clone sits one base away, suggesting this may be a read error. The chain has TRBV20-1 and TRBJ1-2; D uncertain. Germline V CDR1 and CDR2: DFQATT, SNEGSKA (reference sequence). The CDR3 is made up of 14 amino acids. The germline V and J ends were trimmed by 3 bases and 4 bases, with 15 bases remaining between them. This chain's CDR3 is CSASETGSTYGYTF. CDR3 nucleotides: TGCAGTGCTAGCGAGACCGGATCAACCTATGGCTACACCTTC.

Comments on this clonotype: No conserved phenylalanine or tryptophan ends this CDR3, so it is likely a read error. As DNA, the CDR3 is TGTACCAGCAATTACAATAGCCCGACCAGGAGCTCCTATAATTCACCCCTCCACTCT. Amino acids: CTSNYNSPTRSSYNSPLHS. The chain combines TRBV6-5 with TRBJ1-6; D is ambiguous. Germline lookup yields CDR1 MNHEY and CDR2 SVGAGI. CDR3 length: 19 residues.

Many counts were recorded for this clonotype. In nucleotides, the CDR3 is TGCAGCGCTATCCAGGGGGCGAGATACAATGAGCAGTTCTTC. As protein: CSAIQGARYNEQFF. V and J are TRBV29-1 and TRBJ2-1; 8 bases fit TRBD1. After removal of 7 bases from V and 4 bases from J, the junction contained 9 bases not matched to a gene. The CDR3 consists of 14 residues. Germline lookup yields CDR1 SQVTM and CDR2 ANQGSEA.

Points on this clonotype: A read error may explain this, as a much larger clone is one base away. The CDR3 sequence: CVTLKRDIGSWGELFF. CDR3 in DNA: TGTGTCACCCTAAAGCGGGACATCGGATCATGGGGGGAGCTGTTTTTT. The chain combines TRBV6-1 with TRBJ2-2, with a tentative D call TRBD2 (7 bases). The length of the CDR3 is 16 residues. CDR1 is MNHNS and CDR2 is SASEGT in the germline V gene.

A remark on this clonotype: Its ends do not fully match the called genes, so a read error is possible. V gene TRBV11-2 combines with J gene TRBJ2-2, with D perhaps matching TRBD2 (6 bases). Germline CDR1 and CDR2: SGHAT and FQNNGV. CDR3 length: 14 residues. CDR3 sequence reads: CTSSLGLNTGELLF. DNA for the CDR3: TGTACAAGCAGTTTGGGACTGAACACCGGGGAGCTGCTTTTT.

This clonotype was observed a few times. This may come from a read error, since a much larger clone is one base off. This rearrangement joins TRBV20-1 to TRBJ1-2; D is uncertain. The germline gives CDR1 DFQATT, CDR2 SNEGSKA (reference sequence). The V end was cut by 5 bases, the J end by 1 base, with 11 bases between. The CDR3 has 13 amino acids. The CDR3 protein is CSALDWSNYGYTF. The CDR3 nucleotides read TGCAGTGCTCTGGACTGGAGTAACTATGGCTACACCTTC.

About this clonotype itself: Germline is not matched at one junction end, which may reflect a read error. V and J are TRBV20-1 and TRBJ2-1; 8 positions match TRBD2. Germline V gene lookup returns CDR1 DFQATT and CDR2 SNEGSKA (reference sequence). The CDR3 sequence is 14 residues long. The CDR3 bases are TGCAGTGCTATAACTGCGGGGGGCAACAATGGGCAGTTTTTC. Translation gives CSAITAGGNNGQFF.

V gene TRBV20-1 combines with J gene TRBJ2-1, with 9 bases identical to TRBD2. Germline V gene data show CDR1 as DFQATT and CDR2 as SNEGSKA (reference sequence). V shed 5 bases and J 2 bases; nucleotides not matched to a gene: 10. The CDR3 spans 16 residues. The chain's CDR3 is CSARTSERATYNEQFF. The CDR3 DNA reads TGCAGTGCTCGGACTAGCGAGAGGGCCACCTACAATGAGCAGTTCTTC.

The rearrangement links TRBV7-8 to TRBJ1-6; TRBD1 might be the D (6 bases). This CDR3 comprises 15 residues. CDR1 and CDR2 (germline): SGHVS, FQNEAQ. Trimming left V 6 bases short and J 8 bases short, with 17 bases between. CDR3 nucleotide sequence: TGTGCCAGCAGATCAGGGGTCCGGGTAGATTCACCCCTCCACTTT. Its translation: CASRSGVRVDSPLHF.

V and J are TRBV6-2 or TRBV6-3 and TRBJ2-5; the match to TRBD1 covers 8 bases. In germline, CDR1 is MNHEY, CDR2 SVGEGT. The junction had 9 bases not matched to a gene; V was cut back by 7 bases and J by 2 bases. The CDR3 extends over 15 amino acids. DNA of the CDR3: TGTGCCAGCACCTCGGGACAGGCCAATCAAGAGACCCAGTACTTC. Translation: CASTSGQANQETQYF.

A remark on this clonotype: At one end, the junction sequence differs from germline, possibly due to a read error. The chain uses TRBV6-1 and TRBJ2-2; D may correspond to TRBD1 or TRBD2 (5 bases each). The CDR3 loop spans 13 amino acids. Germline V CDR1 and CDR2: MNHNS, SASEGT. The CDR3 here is CDSSAEPSGDLFF. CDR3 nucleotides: TGTGACAGCAGTGCCGAACCTTCCGGGGACCTGTTTTTT.

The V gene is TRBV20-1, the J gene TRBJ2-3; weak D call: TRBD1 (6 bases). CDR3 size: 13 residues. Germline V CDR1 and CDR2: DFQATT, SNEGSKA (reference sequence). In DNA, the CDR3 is TGCAATCCTAGACAAGGGGGACCAGATACGCAGTATTTT. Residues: CNPRQGGPDTQYF.

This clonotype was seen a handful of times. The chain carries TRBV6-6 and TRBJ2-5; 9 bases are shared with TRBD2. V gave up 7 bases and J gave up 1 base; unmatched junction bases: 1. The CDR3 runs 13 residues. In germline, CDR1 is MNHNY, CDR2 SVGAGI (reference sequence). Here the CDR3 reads CASTGLAQETQYF. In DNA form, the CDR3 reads TGTGCCAGCACGGGACTAGCCCAAGAGACCCAGTACTTC.

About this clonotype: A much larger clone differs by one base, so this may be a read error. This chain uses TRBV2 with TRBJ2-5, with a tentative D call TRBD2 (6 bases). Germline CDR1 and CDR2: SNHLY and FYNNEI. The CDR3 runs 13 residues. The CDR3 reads CASSGSGQEIQYF. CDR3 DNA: TGTGCCAGCAGTGGTAGCGGTCAAGAGATCCAGTACTTC.

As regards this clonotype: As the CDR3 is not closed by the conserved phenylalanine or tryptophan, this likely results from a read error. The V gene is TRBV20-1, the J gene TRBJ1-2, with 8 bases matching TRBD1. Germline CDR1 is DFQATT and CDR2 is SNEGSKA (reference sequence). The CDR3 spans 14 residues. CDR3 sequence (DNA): TGCATTGCTAGAGTCCGCGACAGGGGTGATGGCTACACCTTA. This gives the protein CIARVRDRGDGYTL.

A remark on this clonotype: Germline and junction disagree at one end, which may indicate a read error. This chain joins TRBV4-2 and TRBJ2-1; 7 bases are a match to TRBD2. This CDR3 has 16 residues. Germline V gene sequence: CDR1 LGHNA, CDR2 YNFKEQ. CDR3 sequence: CASSGANGAFGNEQFF. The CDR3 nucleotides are TGCGCCAGCAGCGGGGCTAACGGGGCATTTGGGAATGAGCAGTTCTTC.